A selection of T cell receptor beta chains follows, all from one sample in a study of blood T cells in healthy people across ages. Via MiXCR, TCRdb re-called the 5' RACE reads, giving one row per CDR3 protein. In the table there are about 2 million distinct CDR3 sequences, about 49% of which are singletons. Input material: blood. All receptors derive from a woman aged 40 to 50 in good health. Both conserved end residues are part of each CDR3. The D gene is left open where the match is weak. Part of the rows lack a size; the others show once, few, many or a class for expanded clones.

TRBJ2-3	TRBV5-1	-	-	TGCGCCAGCAGCTCAGCCGGACGAATGACCACAGATACGCAGTATTTT	CASSSAGRMTTDTQYF
TRBJ2-1	TRBV28	few	-	TGTGCCAGCCAGGGGTTTTACAATGAGCAGTTCTTC	CASQGFYNEQFF
TRBJ2-3	TRBV12-3/TRBV12-4	-	-	TGTGCCAGCAGTGTAGGGGGGGTCCCCGATACGCAGTATTTT	CASSVGGVPDTQYF
TRBJ1-4	TRBV3-1	-	-	TGTGCCAGCAGCCAACTTACAGGGCGAGCGAATGAAAAACTGTTTTTT	CASSQLTGRANEKLFF
TRBJ1-5	TRBV19	-	-	TGTGCCAGCGCGCGGGGATTGCAGCCCCAGCATTTT	CASARGLQPQHF
TRBJ2-7	TRBV7-6	few	-	TGTGCCAGCAGCGCACAGGAATCCTACGAGCAGTACTTC	CASSAQESYEQYF
TRBJ2-7	TRBV4-1	-	-	TGCGCCAGCACCAGTTATGAGGGGCCCTACGAGCAGTACTTC	CASTSYEGPYEQYF
TRBJ2-5	TRBV4-3	-	-	TGCGCCAGCAGCCAAGTGCAGTTCGAGACCCAGTACTTC	CASSQVQFETQYF
TRBJ1-5	TRBV11-2	few	-	TGTGCCAGCAGCTACGACAGGAGCAATCAGCCCCAGCATTTT	CASSYDRSNQPQHF
TRBJ2-5	TRBV20-1	-	-	TGCAGTGCTCTCCTGGGAGTCTTCCAAGAGACCCAGTACTTC	CSALLGVFQETQYF
TRBJ2-3	TRBV27	few	-	TGTGCCAGCAGACAAAATTTCGCGCAGTATTTT	CASRQNFAQYF
TRBJ2-1	TRBV28	-	TRBD2	TGTGCCAGCAATGCTCCGGGACTAGCGGGAGCTAATGAGCAGTTCTTC	CASNAPGLAGANEQFF
TRBJ2-1	TRBV5-1	few	-	TGCGCCAGCAGCTTGCCCGCGACCTACAATGAGCAGTTCTTC	CASSLPATYNEQFF
TRBJ2-5	TRBV24-1	many	-	TGTGCCACCAGTGATTTTGGGGAGACCCAGTACTTC	CATSDFGETQYF
TRBJ2-1	TRBV2	-	-	TGTGCCAGCAGCGGTCCTACGGCGAGGGGCTACAATGAGCAGTTCTTC	CASSGPTARGYNEQFF
TRBJ2-7	TRBV28	-	-	TGTGCCACGTACCGGGACGAAACCCAGTACTTC	CATYRDETQYF
TRBJ1-2	TRBV4-3	few	TRBD1	TGCGCCAGCAGCCAATCTTTACAGGGGTCCTATGGCTACACCTTC	CASSQSLQGSYGYTF
TRBJ2-1	TRBV24-1	-	-	TGTGCCACCAGTGATTTGACAGTTAACAATGAGCAGTTCTTC	CATSDLTVNNEQFF
TRBJ1-5	TRBV11-2	-	TRBD1	TGTGCCAGCAGCTTAGTACAGGGGGCGTTTCAGCCCCAGCATTTT	CASSLVQGAFQPQHF
TRBJ1-2	TRBV5-1	-	TRBD1	TGCGCCAGCAGCTCGGGGACAGGGACGTATGGCTACACCTTC	CASSSGTGTYGYTF
TRBJ2-4	TRBV12-3/TRBV12-4	-	-	TGTGCCAGCAGTTTAGCTACAGGGTTCCGAGAGCAGTACTTC	CASSLATGFREQYF
TRBJ2-1	TRBV24-1	-	-	TGTGCCACCAGTGATCCCAAGGCAGGGGTCATCAATGAGCAGTTCTTC	CATSDPKAGVINEQFF
TRBJ2-3	TRBV4-2	once	-	TGTGCCAGCAGCCAAGAGTCGACGGCGGATGCGCAGTATTTT	CASSQESTADAQYF
TRBJ2-5	TRBV20-1	few	-	TGCAGTGCTAGAGGTCCGGGGATCCAGTACTTC	CSARGPGIQYF
TRBJ1-2	TRBV27	once	TRBD1	TGTGCCAGCAGACCAGGGGACAGGCTCTATGGCTACACCTTC	CASRPGDRLYGYTF
TRBJ2-3	TRBV7-8	-	-	TGTGCCAGCAGCGGATTGGATGAGGGGAGGTTGACAGATACACAGTATTTT	CASSGLDEGRLTDTQYF
TRBJ2-3	TRBV20-1	few	TRBD2	TGCAGTGCTGCCCAGCGGGGGGGCGTTAATACGCAGTATTTT	CSAAQRGGVNTQYF
TRBJ2-4	TRBV5-1	-	TRBD1	TGCGCCAGCAGCCCCGCGGGACAGGGGACAGACATTCAGTACTTC	CASSPAGQGTDIQYF
TRBJ1-1	TRBV9	-	TRBD1	TGTGCCAGCAGCGTATTAACAGGGGGCCCTGATGAAGCTTTCTTT	CASSVLTGGPDEAFF
TRBJ2-5	TRBV20-1	-	-	TGCAGTGCTAGAGATGGGGGCGGTGAGACCCAGTACTTC	CSARDGGGETQYF
TRBJ1-2	TRBV4-2	-	-	TGTGCCAGCAGACCAGCTGGGGCCACCTATGGCTACACCTTC	CASRPAGATYGYTF
TRBJ2-7	TRBV20-1	-	-	TGCAGTGCCACTGTGGGGCTGAGCTCCTACAATGAGCAGTACTTC	CSATVGLSSYNEQYF
TRBJ2-5	TRBV6-2/TRBV6-3	few	-	TGTGCCAGCAGTATACTAGTCTCCGAGACCCAGTACTTC	CASSILVSETQYF
TRBJ2-3	TRBV25-1	-	-	TGTGCCAGCAGTGCCCAGACCGCTGTAGATACGCAGTATTTT	CASSAQTAVDTQYF
TRBJ2-1	TRBV20-1	few	TRBD1	TGCAGTGTCCCGGACAGGGCTTACAATGAGCAGTTCTTC	CSVPDRAYNEQFF
TRBJ1-2	TRBV15	-	-	TGTGCCACCAGCAGAGATAAGTGGGATGGCTACACCTTC	CATSRDKWDGYTF
TRBJ2-7	TRBV12-3/TRBV12-4	many	TRBD2	TGTGCCAGCAGTCGCGGGGGGGCCCACGAGCAGTACTTC	CASSRGGAHEQYF
TRBJ2-6	TRBV14	few	-	TGTGCCAGCAGCCAAGAGGGGGTCCTAGCTGGGGCCAACGTCCTGACTTTC	CASSQEGVLAGANVLTF
TRBJ2-7	TRBV20-1	-	-	TGCAGTGCTGGCCGGGACGGAAGATACGAGCAGTACTTC	CSAGRDGRYEQYF
TRBJ1-1	TRBV20-1	-	-	TGCAGTGCGCGGACCCGGGGAACGGGGAACACTGAAGCTTTCTTT	CSARTRGTGNTEAFF
TRBJ1-4	TRBV10-3	-	-	TGTGCCATGTCGGGACTGGGTGAAAAACTGTTTTTT	CAMSGLGEKLFF
TRBJ2-4	TRBV21-1	-	-	TGTGCCAGCAGCAATCCCCGGGGGCGGGAGGCCCAGTACTTC	CASSNPRGREAQYF
TRBJ2-3	TRBV6-6	few	-	TGTGCCAGCAGTTCAATTCCCACAGATACGCAGTATTTT	CASSSIPTDTQYF
TRBJ2-1	TRBV7-7	many	-	TGTGCTAGCAGCTTACGGGGGCAAGATGAGCAGTTCTTC	CASSLRGQDEQFF
TRBJ2-4	TRBV28	-	-	TGTGCCAGCAGACAGGGAGGCAATCTAGCCAAAAACATTCAGTACTTC	CASRQGGNLAKNIQYF
TRBJ2-7	TRBV2	-	-	TGTGCCAGCATGGCTAGCGAGGGCCTTAGATCCTACGAGCAGTACTTC	CASMASEGLRSYEQYF
TRBJ1-4	TRBV7-9	-	-	TGTGCCAGCAGCCTAGGGACCGTTTCGGGGGAAAAACTGTTTTTT	CASSLGTVSGEKLFF
TRBJ2-3	TRBV20-1	-	-	TGCAGTGCTGGACGGGCCGGCACAGATACGCAGTATTTT	CSAGRAGTDTQYF
TRBJ1-5	TRBV27	-	-	TGTGCCAGCAGTCCCCGCGCAAATTTATTAGGCAGCAATCAGCCCCAGCATTTT	CASSPRANLLGSNQPQHF
TRBJ2-3	TRBV6-5	-	TRBD2	TGTGCCAGCAGTTACTCCACGGCGGGGGTCGGGACAGATACGCAGTATTTT	CASSYSTAGVGTDTQYF
TRBJ1-1	TRBV19	-	-	TGTGCCAGTAGTATTCGTATAGGGACCGAAGCTTTCTTT	CASSIRIGTEAFF